The T cell receptor (beta chain) under discussion was sequenced for a study of T cells in Graves' hyperthyroidism and ophthalmopathy. Study context: At the time of initial diagnosis and before any treatment, peripheral blood was collected. Overall study findings and caveats: The model's output predicted ophthalmopathy at a median of about 5.9 months prior to onset.

V was clipped by 5 bases and J by 5 bases, with 15 bases between them. The CDR3 extends over 15 amino acids. Looked up from germline, CDR1 is SGHAT and CDR2 is FQNNGV. This clonotype was observed many times. The target antigen is unknown. The investigators amplified TCR beta CDR3 regions from RNA transcripts. The TCR CDR3 first-round RT-PCR relied on the HTBI primer set. Each CDR3 protein is one row after TCRdb ran MiXCR on the multiplex PCR reads. The sample lists hundreds of thousands of distinct CDR3 sequences; around 26% were seen once. The study included ophthalmopathy patients with Clinical Activity Score at least 3, NOSPECS grade at least 4 and duration under 3 months. It was uncontrolled infection, other autoimmune disease, pregnancy or lactation that excluded patients.

This clonotype was obtained from a woman aged 35 to 49 with Graves' ophthalmopathy. The V gene is TRBV11-2, the J gene TRBJ2-2; possible D gene TRBD2, 6 bases. The sequencing input was blood. DNA for the CDR3: TGTGCCAGCAGCGTCGAGCGGGTACCGACCGGGGAGCTGTTTTTT. It is translated as CASSVERVPTGELFF.